This T cell receptor beta chain emerged from a study of blood T cell repertoires in COVID-19. Study-wide background: The origin of the acute and convalescent COVID-19 samples was the United States, Italy and Spain.

This CDR3 spans 15 amino acids. Trimming took 0 bases from V and 9 from J, leaving 15 bases between them. Germline CDR1 LGHNA, CDR2 YSLEER. Those enrolled, adults aged 18 to 89 years, came from some 23 US areas. Cohort 3 donors were reported recovered after two negative PCRs, clearance, or symptom resolution. Authors' analysis steps: Scientists estimated how many nucleated cells there were by amplifying reference gene primers. Method: immunoSEQ multiplex PCR; TCRdb's copy keeps in-frame clones and lacks some. V and J calls and clone size come straight from that table; D and trimming were deduced from the DNA. The sample carries some 200,000 clones, approximately 78% recorded once.

The clonotype originates from a woman in her forties or fifties who had recovered from COVID-19. Specimen: PBMCs or T cells enriched from blood (not recorded which). V is TRBV4-3 and J is TRBJ2-1; no clear D gene. The CDR3 reads CASSQDLLPTSEQFF. As DNA, the CDR3 is TGCGCCAGCAGCCAAGATCTCTTACCCACCAGTGAGCAGTTCTTC.